The next 23 T cell receptor beta chains were all read from a single sample in a study of cytomegalovirus exposure and HLA in healthy donors. With 60 Vbeta and 13 Jbeta primers, the PCR was carried out. Assay: immunoSEQ multiplex PCR; the TCRdb copy retains only in-frame clones and omits some. Of about 150,000 clones listed, over 60% are singletons. Specimen: PBMCs. The receptors shown here come from a woman between 40 and 50 years old in good health and CMV-seronegative.

For the CDR3, the DNA is TGTGCCAGTAGTATGCCCCCTTACAGGGGGTACACCGGGGAGCTGTTTTTT. Amino acids: CASSMPPYRGYTGELFF. The chain has TRBV19 and TRBJ2-2; 8 nucleotides line up with TRBD1. Germline trimming cut 3 bases from V and 3 bases from J; bases unmatched to any gene: 9. The V gene's germline CDR1 is LNHDA and CDR2 SQIVND (reference sequence). The CDR3 loop spans 17 amino acids.

The J gene is TRBJ2-3, the V gene TRBV6-1, with D possibly TRBD1 on 6 matching bases. Trimming took 6 bases from V and 5 from J, leaving 15 bases between them. Per germline, CDR1 MNHNS and CDR2 SASEGT. The CDR3 consists of 14 residues. The CDR3 DNA sequence: TGTGCCAGCAGCCCTATAGACAGGATAGATACGCAGTATTTT. It is translated as CASSPIDRIDTQYF.

This sequence joins TRBV7-9 and TRBJ1-2, with a possible D match to TRBD1 (5 bases). Per germline, CDR1 SEHNR and CDR2 FQNEAQ (reference sequence). CDR3 length equals 13 residues. Between the trimmed V and J ends, which lost 3 bases and 8 bases, there was a span of 13 bases. Written as DNA, the CDR3 is TGTGCCAGCAGCTTTTCTGATTCAGGGGGCTACACCTTC. It is translated as CASSFSDSGGYTF.

J is TRBJ2-7 and V is TRBV7-6; 8 nucleotides match TRBD1. The germline V gene has CDR1 SGHVS and CDR2 FNYEAQ. Losses at the gene ends were 5 bases for V and 2 bases for J; bases not matched to a gene: 5. CDR3 length: 14 residues. The CDR3 sequence is CASSRTGQAYEQYF. The CDR3 coding sequence is TGTGCCAGCAGCCGTACGGGACAGGCCTACGAGCAGTACTTC.

V gene TRBV5-6 combines with J gene TRBJ2-2, with TRBD2 identical over 15 bases. The CDR3 covers 19 residues. The trim removed 4 bases at V and 1 base at J, leaving 8 bases unmatched. Germline values: CDR1 SGHDT, CDR2 YYEEEE. Here the CDR3 DNA reads TGTGCCAGCAGCCGGTCCCCGGGACTAGCGGGGGGGAACACCGGGGAGCTGTTTTTT. This sequence encodes CASSRSPGLAGGNTGELFF.

The chain employs TRBV19 and TRBJ2-3; TRBD1 matches at 10 bases. The CDR3 consists of 16 residues. Germline assignment: CDR1 LNHDA and CDR2 SQIVND (reference sequence). V lost 7 bases, J lost 4 bases, and 11 bases stayed unmatched. CDR3 DNA: TGTGCCAGTACCCCGGGGGACAGGGGTAGGGCAGATACGCAGTATTTT. As protein: CASTPGDRGRADTQYF.

The CDR3 region has the DNA TGTGCCAGTAGGACAGGGGGAAATCAGCCCCAGCATTTT. Residues: CASRTGGNQPQHF. The V call is TRBV6-1, the J call TRBJ1-5, with 10 nucleotides matching TRBD1. This CDR3 region has 13 residues. Looked up from germline, CDR1 is MNHNS and CDR2 is SASEGT. J lost 4 bases, V lost 9 bases, and 3 bases had no gene match.

The chain recombines TRBV5-1 with TRBJ2-1; 8 bases line up with TRBD2. The V gene end was trimmed by 0 bases and the J gene end by 1 base; junction bases not matched to a gene: 12. CDR3 length: 19 amino acids. Germline V lookup: CDR1 SGHRS, CDR2 YFSETQ. CDR3 sequence (DNA): TGCGCCAGCAGCTTGGGGGTTGGAGCGGGGGCCCTTTCCTACAATGAGCAGTTCTTC. Its translation is CASSLGVGAGALSYNEQFF.

The V gene is TRBV2, the J gene TRBJ2-3; no definite D call. The CDR3 contains 11 residues. V lost 7 bases and J 6 bases, leaving 8 bases between the germline ends. Germline V gene lookup returns CDR1 SNHLY and CDR2 FYNNEI. CDR3 sequence (DNA): TGTGCCAGCACTATCGGGGATACGCAGTATTTT. This codes for CASTIGDTQYF. The complete variable domain, with remaining parts taken from reference TRBV2 and TRBJ2-3, reads EPEVTQTPSHQVTQMGQEVILRCVPISNHLYFYWYRQILGQKVEFLVSFYNNEISEKSEIFDDQFSVERPDGSNFTLKIRSTKLEDSAMYFCASTIGDTQYFGPGTRLTVL.

The chain joins TRBV7-9 to TRBJ1-6; 8 positions agree with TRBD1. V lost 6 bases to trimming and J lost 5 bases; unmatched junction nucleotides: 6. Per germline, CDR1 SEHNR and CDR2 FQNEAQ (reference sequence). CDR3 size: 15 residues. The CDR3 DNA reads as TGTGCCAGCAGGTCCGGGACAGGACATAATTCACCCCTCCACTTT. Translation: CASRSGTGHNSPLHF.

This clone was seen only once. This rearrangement joins TRBV29-1 to TRBJ2-7; possible D gene TRBD1, 5 bases. With 8 bases removed from V and 3 bases from J, the gap between germline ends came to 11 bases. CDR3 length: 11 residues. Per the germline V gene, CDR1 is SQVTM and CDR2 is ANQGSEA. In DNA form, the CDR3 reads TGCAGCCTTCGCCAGGGCTACGAGCAGTACTTC. It encodes CSLRQGYEQYF.

This sequence joins TRBV30 and TRBJ2-3; 10 bases fit TRBD1. This CDR3 has 15 residues. Germline-derived CDR1 and CDR2 are GTSNPN and SVGIG (reference sequence). J gave up 3 bases and V 4 bases, and 7 bases lay outside the gene matches. The CDR3 is CAWMGTGARTDTQYF. The CDR3 nucleotides read TGTGCCTGGATGGGGACAGGGGCTCGAACAGATACGCAGTATTTT.

The CDR3 reads CASLGGGPNEKLFF. The CDR3, as DNA: TGTGCCAGCCTTGGGGGGGGTCCTAATGAAAAACTGTTTTTT. This rearrangement joins TRBV28 to TRBJ1-4; D may be TRBD1 (5 bases). Trimming cost V 8 bases and J 3 bases, with 13 bases left between them. CDR3 size: 14 residues. CDR1 and CDR2 from the germline V gene are MDHEN and SYDVKM.

The genes are TRBV6-1 and TRBJ2-7; D is ambiguous. CDR3 length equals 15 residues. CDR1 and CDR2 from the germline V gene are MNHNS and SASEGT. V lost 0 bases and J 3 bases, leaving 12 bases between the germline ends. CDR3 in amino acids: CASSEAPLLSYEQYF. CDR3 sequence (DNA): TGTGCCAGCAGTGAAGCGCCGCTATTGAGCTACGAGCAGTACTTC.

In this sample, this clone turned up a few times. The V and J genes are TRBV11-3 and TRBJ2-7, with D perhaps matching TRBD2 (6 bases). The CDR3 contains 14 residues. Germline V gene lookup returns CDR1 SGHNT and CDR2 YENEEA. Trimming cost V 7 bases and J 5 bases, with 18 bases left between them. The CDR3 region is CASTQGGPNHEQYF. For the CDR3, the DNA is TGTGCCAGCACCCAGGGAGGTCCTAACCACGAGCAGTACTTC.

This chain uses TRBV19 with TRBJ1-1, with TRBD1 identical over 8 bases. The V gene's germline CDR1 is LNHDA and CDR2 SQIVND (reference sequence). There are 13 residues in the CDR3. Trimming cost V 5 bases and J 4 bases; bases outside gene matches: 3. This CDR3 reads CASSFQGATEAFF. For the CDR3, the DNA is TGTGCCAGTAGTTTTCAGGGGGCCACTGAAGCTTTCTTT.

This clone has only one observation. The rearrangement links TRBV6-6 to TRBJ2-3, with 7 bases aligning to TRBD1. The CDR3 spans 16 residues. Trimming took 0 bases from V and 5 from J; bases not matched to a gene: 8. The V gene's germline CDR1 is MNHNY and CDR2 SVGAGI (reference sequence). This CDR3 is CASSYSGKGAEDTQYF. In nucleotides, the CDR3 is TGTGCCAGCAGTTACTCCGGGAAGGGGGCCGAAGATACGCAGTATTTT.

The chain combines TRBV9 with TRBJ2-5; 8 positions agree with TRBD1. V trimming: 9 bases; J trimming: 2 bases; junction bases outside the gene matches: 12. The length of the CDR3 is 15 residues. Germline CDR1 and CDR2: SGDLS and YYNGEE. DNA for the CDR3: TGTGCCAACGACCGGGACAGGACCCTTCAAGAGACCCAGTACTTC. Its protein product is CANDRDRTLQETQYF.

This clone came up a few times. The genes are TRBV7-2 and TRBJ2-1; 7 nucleotides align to TRBD2. V shed 1 base and J 2 bases; nucleotides not matched to a gene: 5. Germline V gene sequence: CDR1 SGHTA, CDR2 FQGNSA. The CDR3 spans 16 residues. CDR3 DNA sequence: TGTGCCAGCAGCTTAGAAGCTAGCGGCCCCTACAATGAGCAGTTCTTC. It codes for CASSLEASGPYNEQFF.

The V call is TRBV21-1, the J call TRBJ1-5; the table assigns TRBD1, which was not confirmed against the DNA. TRBV21-1 is an annotated pseudogene. CDR3 length: 15 amino acids. The CDR3 DNA reads as TGTGCCAGCAGCTCCGGGACAGGGAGGCCTCAGCCCCAGCATTTT. Protein sequence: CASSSGTGRPQPQHF.

The rearrangement links TRBV19 to TRBJ1-5; no firm D call. V lost 8 bases and J 4 bases, leaving 15 bases between the germline ends. There are 14 residues in the CDR3. Per germline, CDR1 LNHDA and CDR2 SQIVND (reference sequence). The CDR3 DNA reads TGTGCCAGTGCAACGGGTTCCGGAAATCAGCCCCAGCATTTT. Encoded protein: CASATGSGNQPQHF.

This chain links TRBV9 with TRBJ2-2; D gene uncertain. Germline assignment: CDR1 SGDLS and CDR2 YYNGEE. This CDR3 region has 15 residues. Trimming cost V 0 bases and J 2 bases, with 8 bases left between them. The CDR3 DNA is TGTGCCAGCAGCGTAGGGGCTTCCAACACCGGGGAGCTGTTTTTT. The encoded protein is CASSVGASNTGELFF.

The J gene is TRBJ1-2, the V gene TRBV5-1, with 8 bases fitting TRBD1. CDR3 length: 14 residues. Per the germline V gene, CDR1 is SGHRS and CDR2 is YFSETQ. The trim removed 4 bases at V and 4 bases at J, leaving 6 bases unmatched. The DNA for the CDR3 is TGCGCCAGCAGCACAACGACAGGGGCCTATGGCTACACCTTC. Translating it yields CASSTTTGAYGYTF.